This TCR beta chain came from a study of cytomegalovirus exposure and HLA in healthy donors. Across the study: In an early release, HLA-typed donors contributed tens of millions of unique TCR sequences.

This CDR3 contains 13 residues. Germline V gene data show CDR1 as SGHDN and CDR2 as FVKESK. Trimming left V 4 bases short and J 1 base short, with 7 bases between. PCR used 60 Vbeta primers and 13 Jbeta primers. Libraries were prepared by immunoSEQ multiplex PCR; TCRdb keeps only in-frame clonotypes and omits some of them. The sample has about 200,000 clones. The sequence came from a boy younger than 18 in good health and CMV-seronegative. J is TRBJ1-2 and V is TRBV14; D perhaps matches TRBD1 (5 bases). The sample taken for sequencing was PBMCs. CDR3 in amino acids: CASSRQGNYGYTF. DNA for the CDR3: TGTGCCAGCAGCCGGCAGGGTAACTATGGCTACACCTTC.